These T cell receptor beta chains were read from a single sample in a study of T-cell reconstitution after alpha-beta-depleted transplantation in children. TCRdb independently ran MiXCR on the PCR reads; one entry per CDR3 protein. This sample has about 980,000 distinct CDR3 sequences, with around 30% found just once. The source material was PBMCs, mostly from graft donor cells, sampled 360 days after TCRalphabeta/CD19-depleted stem cell transplant. Receptor source: a boy under two years old who had a stem cell transplant for SCID, so the T cells may come from the graft donor. Both conserved end residues are part of each CDR3. A D gene is named only where the DNA matches it firmly. Clone sizes are given selectively: once, few, many, or a class where the clone is expanded.

v_call: TRBV20-1
clone_size: few
j_call: TRBJ2-5
d_call: .
cdr3_aa: CSAGLGLGETQYF
cdr3_nt: TGCAGTGCAGGACTCGGTCTGGGAGAGACCCAGTACTTC

v_call: TRBV28
clone_size: .
j_call: TRBJ2-1
d_call: .
cdr3_aa: CASSSPGTAYNEQFF
cdr3_nt: TGTGCCAGCAGTTCACCCGGGACGGCCTACAATGAGCAGTTCTTC

v_call: TRBV4-1
clone_size: .
j_call: TRBJ2-7
d_call: TRBD1
cdr3_aa: CASSLSWGTGYEQYF
cdr3_nt: TGCGCCAGCAGCCTCTCGTGGGGGACAGGCTACGAGCAGTACTTC

v_call: TRBV7-3
clone_size: .
j_call: TRBJ2-1
d_call: .
cdr3_aa: CASSLKGGPWAHSINEQFF
cdr3_nt: TGTGCCAGCAGCTTAAAGGGCGGGCCTTGGGCGCATTCAATCAATGAGCAGTTCTTC

v_call: TRBV20-1
clone_size: once
j_call: TRBJ2-5
d_call: .
cdr3_aa: CSATIGETQYF
cdr3_nt: TGCAGTGCTACCATCGGGGAGACCCAGTACTTC

v_call: TRBV5-5
clone_size: .
j_call: TRBJ1-1
d_call: .
cdr3_aa: CASSSLGGAFF
cdr3_nt: TGTGCCAGCAGCTCGTTAGGAGGAGCTTTCTTT

v_call: TRBV10-2
clone_size: few
j_call: TRBJ2-1
d_call: TRBD2
cdr3_aa: CASSGTSNSYNEQFF
cdr3_nt: TGCGCCAGCAGTGGGACTAGCAACTCCTACAATGAGCAGTTCTTC

v_call: TRBV12-3/TRBV12-4
clone_size: few
j_call: TRBJ2-2
d_call: TRBD2
cdr3_aa: CASSRRLAGNTGELFF
cdr3_nt: TGTGCCAGCAGTCGGAGACTAGCGGGAAACACCGGGGAGCTGTTTTTT

v_call: TRBV20-1
clone_size: few
j_call: TRBJ2-7
d_call: TRBD1
cdr3_aa: CSATRDRAYEQYF
cdr3_nt: TGCAGTGCCACCCGGGACAGGGCCTACGAGCAGTACTTC

v_call: TRBV12-3/TRBV12-4
clone_size: few
j_call: TRBJ1-1
d_call: .
cdr3_aa: CATWGTGATGTEAFF
cdr3_nt: TGTGCCACTTGGGGAACAGGAGCGACGGGCACTGAAGCTTTCTTT

v_call: TRBV9
clone_size: .
j_call: TRBJ2-2
d_call: TRBD1
cdr3_aa: CASAPVPGQGGTGELFF
cdr3_nt: TGTGCCAGCGCTCCTGTTCCGGGACAGGGAGGGACCGGGGAGCTGTTTTTT